A selection of T cell receptor beta chains follows, all from one sample in a study of blood T cell repertoires in COVID-19. Sequencing used immunoSEQ multiplex PCR; TCRdb keeps in-frame clones, though not all of them. In the table there are around 280,000 clones, 87% of which are singletons. The sample consisted of PBMCs or T cells enriched from blood (not recorded which). These receptors originate from a woman in her forties who had recovered from COVID-19. The CDR3 runs from the conserved cysteine through the conserved F or W. Clone size is stated in some rows and not others, as once, few, many or a class when expanded.

V	size	J	CDR3
TRBV18	.	TRBJ1-2	CASSLGQGSGYTF
TRBV28	once	TRBJ1-2	CASTRPGGYYGYTF
TRBV28	.	TRBJ2-7	CASSNAGTGGLEQYF
TRBV7-2	.	TRBJ2-7	CASSLSGGETYEQYF
TRBV6-5	once	TRBJ1-6	CASRLQGALSPLHF
TRBV2	.	TRBJ2-3	CASSRQGTDTQYF
TRBV9	.	TRBJ1-4	CASSRLEGQVNEKLFF
TRBV25-1	.	TRBJ2-4	CASQDGTKNIQYF
TRBV30	.	TRBJ1-2	CAWSVRGSPRGYTF
TRBV28	.	TRBJ1-3	CASSPGRENTIYF
TRBV6-5	.	TRBJ2-1	CASSTRQGSNEQFF
TRBV30	once	TRBJ2-5	CAWTVRLQETQYF
TRBV6-1	.	TRBJ1-1	CASSDRGQANTEAFF
TRBV12-5	.	TRBJ2-2	CASTSTGTGYTGELFF
TRBV18	.	TRBJ1-1	CASSPRQGEAFF
TRBV5-8	.	TRBJ2-5	CASSSRDWVGTQYF
TRBV7-9	.	TRBJ2-2	CASRDSSGRTETGELFF
TRBV6-2/TRBV6-3	.	TRBJ2-5	CASSPPPYRETQYF
TRBV10-3	.	TRBJ2-7	CAISESSASGRYEQYF
TRBV7-2	few	TRBJ1-2	CASSFAGDYGYTF
TRBV7-2	.	TRBJ1-1	CASSLSGQLNTEAFF
TRBV5-1	.	TRBJ1-1	CASSLEEGQGEAFF
TRBV13	.	TRBJ2-1	CASSSGSGQGANEQFF
TRBV6-2/TRBV6-3	.	TRBJ2-5	CASRPSGTETQYF
TRBV5-1	.	TRBJ2-7	CASSPGQTSYEQYF
TRBV30	.	TRBJ1-4	CAWSKRTGEKLFF
TRBV2	.	TRBJ2-1	CASSDLTSGRASYEQFF
TRBV29-1	once	TRBJ2-1	CSSGGNEQFF
TRBV2	few	TRBJ2-7	CASSGYEQYF
TRBV12-3/TRBV12-4	.	TRBJ1-2	CAIIRQIYGYTF
TRBV4-3	.	TRBJ1-2	CASSQGLNYGYTF
TRBV9	.	TRBJ1-2	CASSVGPRENYGYTF
TRBV29-1	.	TRBJ2-7	CSVAHGQGAYEQYF
TRBV20-1	.	TRBJ2-5	CSASHSPSGLGETQYF
TRBV18	.	TRBJ2-5	CASSAERVRGETQYF
TRBV12-5	.	TRBJ2-1	CASGLYSGGTSNGNEQFF
TRBV28	.	TRBJ1-6	CASSLGGSSYNSPLHF
TRBV6-4	.	TRBJ1-1	CASRKDRGGTEAFF